Included here is one T cell receptor (beta chain) sequence, with context. The treatment was: oral pan-JAK inhibitor, 5-10 mg twice daily. The sample is drawn from a study of CD8+ T cells in alopecia areata. The germline V gene encodes CDR1 SGDLS and CDR2 YYNGEE. The CDR3 contains 14 residues. V was pared by 3 bases and J by 4 bases, with 14 bases between. Sequencing relied on a cDNA template that was reverse transcribed from extracted RNA. The method was immunoSEQ multiplex PCR; TCRdb's version includes in-frame clones alone and lacks a portion of them. Of some 170,000 clones in the sample, roughly 58% are singletons; the top ten hold 16%.

The sample consisted of CD4+ T cells sorted from blood, taken at week 56, from a patient treated with tofacitinib. This sequence joins TRBV9 and TRBJ2-7; possible D gene TRBD1, 6 bases. The source is a human donor with alopecia areata. The CDR3 protein is CASSGGREEYEQYF. CDR3 nucleotide sequence: TGTGCCAGCAGCGGGGGGCGCGAGGAGTACGAGCAGTACTTC.